The TCR beta chain under discussion was sequenced for a study of T cells in Graves' hyperthyroidism and ophthalmopathy. Looking at the study overall: At initial diagnosis, before any treatment had begun, peripheral blood was obtained. Study-wide points: Prediction of ophthalmopathy progression came a median roughly 6.6 months pre-onset.

CDR3 size: 14 residues. Germline V gene sequence: CDR1 KGHDR, CDR2 SFDVKD. Trimming took off 7 bases at V and 1 base at J, with 10 bases between the two ends. The table lists this clonotype with a few counts. Its antigen is currently unknown. RNA transcripts provided the source from which TCR beta CDR3 regions were amplified. With the HTBI primer set, the TCR CDR3 went through a first round of RT-PCR. TCRdb re-called the multiplex PCR reads with MiXCR, one entry per CDR3 protein. The sample has about half a million distinct CDR3 sequences, around a fifth seen once. A patient was excluded if there was uncontrolled infection, other autoimmune disease, pregnancy or lactation.

This TCR was recovered from a woman aged 70-85 years with Graves' ophthalmopathy. J is TRBJ1-5 and V is TRBV24-1; D may be TRBD1 (5 bases). Specimen: blood. As DNA, the CDR3 is TGTGCCACCAGCGGGAGGGGAAGCAATCAGCCCCAGCATTTT. Translation gives CATSGRGSNQPQHF.